These 28 T cell receptor beta chains were sequenced from one sample in a study of cytomegalovirus exposure and HLA in healthy donors. The primer mix had 60 Vbeta and 13 Jbeta primers. TCRdb keeps only in-frame clones here, not all; method: immunoSEQ multiplex PCR. The sample data list 100,000 to 150,000 clones. Sample: PBMCs. All receptors derive from a woman aged 40-49 years in good health and CMV-seropositive.

The rearrangement links TRBV5-1 to TRBJ2-7, with D uncertain. This CDR3 region has 13 residues. CDR1 SGHRS and CDR2 YFSETQ come from the germline V gene. The V end lost 2 bases, the J end lost 3 bases, and 9 bases lay between the germline ends. The CDR3: CASSFFADYEQYF. CDR3 in DNA: TGCGCCAGCAGCTTCTTTGCGGACTACGAGCAGTACTTC.

The J gene is TRBJ1-1, the V gene TRBV10-3; possibly TRBD1 for D (5 bases). Germline lookup yields CDR1 ENHRY and CDR2 SYGVKD. This CDR3 has 14 amino acids. Trimming pared 2 bases from V and 4 bases from J, leaving 11 bases between. In nucleotides, the CDR3 is TGTGCCATCAGTGAGGGGGGAGGGACCACTGAAGCTTTCTTT. Protein sequence: CAISEGGGTTEAFF.

The V call is TRBV7-3, the J call TRBJ2-3; 13 bases fit TRBD2. The CDR3 totals 15 residues. With V trimmed by 5 bases and J by 6 bases, 5 bases remained unmatched. The germline V gene has CDR1 SGHTA and CDR2 FQGTGA. The CDR3 bases are TGTGCCAGCAGCCAACTAGCGGGAGGGCCTGATACGCAGTATTTT. This codes for CASSQLAGGPDTQYF.

J is TRBJ2-3 and V is TRBV28, with 9 bases that match TRBD1. Germline V gene data show CDR1 as MDHEN and CDR2 as SYDVKM. The CDR3 is 15 amino acids. V gave up 4 bases and J gave up 5 bases; unmatched junction bases: 7. The CDR3 nucleotides read TGTGCCAGCAGTTCCGGGACAGGGTTTCTAGATACGCAGTATTTT. Amino acid sequence: CASSSGTGFLDTQYF.

The chain uses TRBV11-1 and TRBJ2-5, with 8 bases fitting TRBD1. Near its end, the DNA agrees better with TRBJ2-7, so the J call may be wrong. Germline assignment: CDR1 SGHAT and CDR2 FQDESV (reference sequence). The CDR3 totals 13 residues. CDR3 coding DNA: TGTGCCAGCAGCTTGGGCACAGGGGGCGAGCAGTACTTC. Amino acids: CASSLGTGGEQYF.

The gene calls are TRBV7-3 and TRBJ2-5; the match to TRBD1 covers 10 bases. The CDR3 runs 22 residues. Germline V gives CDR1 SGHTA, CDR2 FQGTGA. V dropped 4 bases and J dropped 0; count of bases not matched to a gene: 23. DNA for the CDR3: TGTGCCAGCAGCTCCGAGGGGGGCGGATGTCTCGGACAGGGGGAATACCAAGAGACCCAGTACTTC. Translation gives CASSSEGGGCLGQGEYQETQYF.

The chain links TRBV6-6 to TRBJ2-5; TRBD1 aligns across 9 bases. The CDR3 is made up of 15 amino acids. V lost 2 bases, J lost 5 bases, and 6 bases stayed unmatched. The V gene's germline CDR1 is MNHNY and CDR2 SVGAGI (reference sequence). The CDR3 DNA follows: TGTGCCAGCAGTTACCTTGGGGACAGGGAGGAGACCCAGTACTTC. Amino acid sequence: CASSYLGDREETQYF.

The V call is TRBV5-1, the J call TRBJ2-7; possibly TRBD2 for D (6 bases). Germline values: CDR1 SGHRS, CDR2 YFSETQ. The length of the CDR3 is 13 residues. V was shortened by 5 bases and J by 2 bases, with 11 bases between the two germline ends. DNA for the CDR3: TGCGCCAGCAGATGGGACTCCCCCTACGAGCAGTACTTC. Translating gives CASRWDSPYEQYF.

This sequence joins TRBV19 and TRBJ2-2; D is ambiguous. Trimming took 6 bases from V and 0 from J, leaving 8 bases between them. Germline V gene sequence: CDR1 LNHDA, CDR2 SQIVND (reference sequence). This CDR3 spans 14 amino acids. CDR3 DNA: TGTGCCAGTAGGAGAGGCGCGAACACCGGGGAGCTGTTTTTT. The encoded protein is CASRRGANTGELFF.

V usage is TRBV5-1 and J usage is TRBJ2-1; D is possibly TRBD1 (7 bases). From germline, CDR1 is SGHRS and CDR2 YFSETQ. Trimming left V 0 bases short and J 9 bases short, with 19 bases between. This CDR3 contains 16 residues. The CDR3 loop is CASSLEEGASRGEQFF. The CDR3 coding sequence is TGCGCCAGCAGCTTGGAGGAGGGGGCTAGTCGGGGTGAGCAGTTCTTC.

V gene TRBV4-1 combines with J gene TRBJ2-7; TRBD1 might be the D (6 bases). This CDR3 has 14 amino acids. Trimming took 1 base from V and 4 from J, leaving 11 bases between them. Looked up from germline, CDR1 is MGHRA and CDR2 is YSYEKL. CDR3 DNA sequence: TGCGCCAGCAGCCAAGTAAAGGGGGTTTACGAGCAGTACTTC. Translated, it gives CASSQVKGVYEQYF.

This chain links TRBV7-3 with TRBJ2-2; 9 bases are shared with TRBD2. The length of the CDR3 is 16 residues. J gave up 3 bases and V 5 bases, and 7 bases lay outside the gene matches. In germline, CDR1 is SGHTA, CDR2 FQGTGA. The CDR3: CASSLRTSADTGELFF. The CDR3 DNA reads as TGTGCCAGCAGCCTCAGGACTAGCGCGGACACCGGGGAGCTGTTTTTT.

The gene calls are TRBV5-1 and TRBJ1-1; the match to TRBD1 covers 9 bases. Germline assignment: CDR1 SGHRS and CDR2 YFSETQ. V shed 0 bases, J shed 0 bases, and the junction held 6 bases outside the gene matches. The CDR3 consists of 17 residues. The CDR3 region is CASSLDGGQGMNTEAFF. CDR3 sequence (DNA): TGCGCCAGCAGCTTGGACGGGGGACAGGGTATGAACACTGAAGCTTTCTTT.

J is TRBJ1-3 and V is TRBV27, with 8 bases aligning to TRBD1. The V gene end was trimmed by 4 bases and the J gene end by 5 bases; junction bases not matched to a gene: 7. Germline CDR1 and CDR2: MNHEY and SMNVEV (reference sequence). The CDR3 loop spans 15 amino acids. The CDR3 coding sequence is TGTGCCAGCAGTTCCCAGGGGGCCGCAAGAAACACCATATATTTT. Its translation is CASSSQGAARNTIYF.

The rearrangement links TRBV15 to TRBJ1-2, with TRBD1 identical over 12 bases. The germline CDR1 and CDR2 sequences are LNHNV and YYDKDF (reference sequence). Unmatched junction bases numbered 11, after V lost 5 bases and J lost 4 bases. The CDR3 is 17 amino acids. CDR3: CATSSRDRGRRGYGYTF. DNA of the CDR3: TGTGCCACCAGCTCCCGGGACAGGGGGCGCCGGGGCTATGGCTACACCTTC.

The chain employs TRBV10-3 and TRBJ1-1; 9 nucleotides agree with TRBD1. The CDR3 extends over 13 amino acids. V trimming: 7 bases; J trimming: 4 bases; junction bases outside the gene matches: 4. Germline V gene sequence: CDR1 ENHRY, CDR2 SYGVKD. In DNA, the CDR3 is TGTGCCATCATTCCACAGGGGGCCACTGAAGCTTTCTTT. Its translation: CAIIPQGATEAFF.

V is TRBV30 and J is TRBJ1-5, with a possible D match to TRBD1 (5 bases). Trimming cost V 2 bases and J 2 bases, with 10 bases left between them. Looked up from germline, CDR1 is GTSNPN and CDR2 is SVGIG (reference sequence). This CDR3 spans 14 amino acids. CDR3 sequence: CAWSPGFGNQPQHF. The CDR3 nucleotides are TGTGCCTGGAGTCCAGGGTTTGGCAATCAGCCCCAGCATTTT.

The chain links TRBV9 to TRBJ1-4; 7 bases are a match to TRBD1. Per the germline V gene, CDR1 is SGDLS and CDR2 is YYNGEE. This CDR3 spans 16 amino acids. J gave up 0 bases and V 4 bases, and 6 bases lay outside the gene matches. The CDR3 is CASSSQGGSTNEKLFF. The CDR3 DNA is TGTGCCAGCAGCAGCCAGGGGGGATCAACTAATGAAAAACTGTTTTTT. The full variable domain, completed using reference TRBV9 and TRBJ1-4, is DSGVTQTPKHLITATGQRVTLRCSPRSGDLSVYWYQQSLDQGLQFLIQYYNGEERAKGNILERFSAQQFPDLHSELNLSSLELGDSALYFCASSSQGGSTNEKLFFGSGTQLSVL.

V is TRBV6-4 and J is TRBJ1-5, with 10 bases lining up with TRBD1. Trimming removed 6 bases from V and 2 bases from J; junction bases left unmatched: 4. Germline loops: CDR1 MRHNA, CDR2 SNTAGT. CDR3 length: 15 residues. The CDR3 DNA follows: TGTGCCAGCAGGGACAGGGGGAAAGGCAATCAGCCCCAGCATTTT. Translated: CASRDRGKGNQPQHF.

The genes are TRBV2 and TRBJ2-1; 8 nucleotides line up with TRBD1. The germline V gene encodes CDR1 SNHLY and CDR2 FYNNEI. The CDR3 loop spans 15 amino acids. J gave up 2 bases and V 5 bases, and 5 bases lay outside the gene matches. In DNA, the CDR3 is TGTGCCAGCAGTACCGGGACAGGTCCCTACAATGAGCAGTTCTTC. Translated: CASSTGTGPYNEQFF.

The chain combines TRBV18 with TRBJ2-1, with TRBD1 matching 7 bases. The CDR3 covers 14 residues. Germline V lookup: CDR1 KGHSH, CDR2 LQKENI. Trimming removed 6 bases from V and 5 bases from J; junction bases left unmatched: 7. This CDR3 is CASSLAGTDNEQFF. Written as DNA, the CDR3 is TGTGCCAGCTCGCTAGCCGGGACAGACAATGAGCAGTTCTTC. The full variable domain, completed using reference TRBV18 and TRBJ2-1, is NAGVMQNPRHLVRRRGQEARLRCSPMKGHSHVYWYRQLPEEGLKFMVYLQKENIIDESGMPKERFSAEFPKEGPSILRIQQVVRGDSAAYFCASSLAGTDNEQFFGPGTRLTVL.

V usage is TRBV6-5 and J usage is TRBJ1-2; D gene unclear. The germline V and J ends were trimmed by 6 bases and 3 bases, with 11 bases remaining between them. CDR1 MNHEY and CDR2 SVGAGI come from the germline V gene. CDR3 length: 13 residues. Here the CDR3 reads CASSFPEHYGYTF. The CDR3 DNA reads as TGTGCCAGCAGCTTCCCAGAACACTATGGCTACACCTTC.

CDR3 in amino acids: CAWSADRVGYEQYF. Here the CDR3 DNA reads TGTGCCTGGAGTGCCGACAGGGTAGGGTACGAGCAGTACTTC. V usage is TRBV30 and J usage is TRBJ2-7; 7 bases align to TRBD1. CDR3 length equals 14 residues. Trimming at V came to 1 base and at J to 4 bases, leaving 7 bases not matched to a gene. Germline V CDR1 and CDR2: GTSNPN, SVGIG (reference sequence).

V and J are TRBV28 and TRBJ1-4, with TRBD1 matching 7 bases. The CDR3 is 15 residues long. CDR1 is MDHEN, CDR2 SYDVKM, per germline. CDR3: CTSASTQGANEKLFF. CDR3 nucleotides: TGTACTTCAGCATCAACCCAGGGGGCTAATGAAAAACTGTTTTTT.

This chain uses TRBV21-1 with TRBJ2-7; TRBD2, the table's D call, was not compared with the DNA. TRBV21-1 is tagged as a pseudogene. This CDR3 region has 14 residues. This CDR3 reads CASRGLAGDYEQYF. Here the CDR3 DNA reads TGTGCCAGCAGGGGACTAGCGGGGGACTACGAGCAGTACTTC.

The chain joins TRBV25-1 to TRBJ1-1; D is ambiguous. Trimming took 1 base from V and 4 from J, leaving 13 bases between them. The CDR3 has 15 amino acids. Germline V CDR1 and CDR2: MGHDK, SYGVNS. CDR3 DNA: TGTGCCAGCAGTGAATTCCTTATGGGCAGCACTGAAGCTTTCTTT. It translates to CASSEFLMGSTEAFF.

The rearrangement joins TRBV6-1 to TRBJ1-5, with TRBD1 matching 9 bases. The CDR3 runs 15 residues. Germline CDR1 is MNHNS and CDR2 is SASEGT. V lost 5 bases to trimming and J lost 10 bases; unmatched junction nucleotides: 12. The CDR3 spells CASSLNRDRVKPQHF. DNA for the CDR3: TGTGCCAGCAGTTTGAACCGGGACAGGGTAAAACCCCAGCATTTT.

The chain carries TRBV28 and TRBJ2-7; 7 bases line up with TRBD1. Germline loops: CDR1 MDHEN, CDR2 SYDVKM. Losses at the gene ends were 4 bases for V and 2 bases for J; bases not matched to a gene: 8. This CDR3 region has 15 residues. DNA for the CDR3: TGTGCCAGCAGTTACCTCGGGACAGAGACCTACGAGCAGTACTTC. This gives the protein CASSYLGTETYEQYF.